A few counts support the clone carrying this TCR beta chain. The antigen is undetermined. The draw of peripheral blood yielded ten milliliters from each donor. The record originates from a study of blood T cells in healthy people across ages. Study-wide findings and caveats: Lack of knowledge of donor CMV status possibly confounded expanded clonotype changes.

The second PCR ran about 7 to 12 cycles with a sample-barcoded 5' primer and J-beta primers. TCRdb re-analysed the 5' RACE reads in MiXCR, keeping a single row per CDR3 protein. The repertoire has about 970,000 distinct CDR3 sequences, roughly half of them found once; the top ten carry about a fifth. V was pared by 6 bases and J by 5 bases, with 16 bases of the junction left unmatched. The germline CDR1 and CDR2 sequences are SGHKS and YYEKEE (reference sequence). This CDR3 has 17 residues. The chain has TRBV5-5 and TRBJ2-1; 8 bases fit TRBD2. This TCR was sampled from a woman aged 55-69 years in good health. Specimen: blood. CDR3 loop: CASTRGGWESFNNEQFF. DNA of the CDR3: TGTGCCAGCACCCGGGGGGGGTGGGAATCGTTTAACAATGAGCAGTTCTTC.